This T cell receptor (beta chain) originates from a study of beta chain features in type 1 diabetes. Expressed TCRB transcripts were sequenced after all isolated RNA was converted to cDNA. Produced via immunoSEQ multiplex PCR; TCRdb's table is partial and in-frame only. The sample holds roughly 350,000 clones; approximately 11% are singletons and the top ten take 0.015%. Germline V CDR1 and CDR2: SGHRS, YFSETQ. The length of the CDR3 is 17 residues. The V gene end was trimmed by 1 base and the J gene end by 0 bases; junction bases not matched to a gene: 5. Based on CD45RO/CCR7/CD25/CD127/CD95/CD27, CD4+ regulatory, stem cell-like memory, naive and central memory cells were sorted.

The sequence came from a young woman in good health. The sequenced sample consisted of naive CD4+ T cells from blood. This sequence joins TRBV5-1 and TRBJ2-3, with TRBD2 matching 10 bases. The CDR3 region has the DNA TGCGCCAGCAGCTTGTTGGCTAGCGGGAGTAGCACAGATACGCAGTATTTT. It codes for CASSLLASGSSTDTQYF.